The rows below give T cell receptor beta chains drawn from one sample of a study of prognosis after radiotherapy for stage I lung cancer. Via MiXCR, TCRdb re-called the multiplex PCR reads, giving one row per CDR3 protein. The table records roughly 26,000 distinct CDR3 sequences, about 30% of them present only once. The sequencing here drew on PBMCs, taken before or after stereotactic body radiation therapy (not recorded which). The receptors here all came from a donor older than 45 with non-small cell lung cancer. Both conserved end residues are part of each CDR3. A D gene is named only where the DNA matches it firmly. Some rows mark clone size as missing; the rest say once, few, many or name a class of expanded clone.

CDR3 DNA,CDR3 protein,J gene,clone size,D gene,V gene
TGTGCCAGCAGTTACTGGGGGGCAAGAGGAAACGCCATATATTTT,CASSYWGARGNAIYF,TRBJ1-3,NA,NA,TRBV6-2/TRBV6-3
TGTGCCAGCAGATATATCCCGGGGACAGGGTCGGGAAACACCATATATTTT,CASRYIPGTGSGNTIYF,TRBJ1-3,once,TRBD1,TRBV7-2
TGTGCCAGCAGTGGGGGGTCCTTGCGGGAGGTGGAGACCCAGTACTTC,CASSGGSLREVETQYF,TRBJ2-5,many,TRBD2,TRBV6-1
TGTGCCATCAGCCTAAATTCGGGACAGGACACTAACTTC,CAISLNSGQDTNF,TRBJ1-2,many,TRBD1,TRBV10-3
TGTGCCAGCAGACGGGACGGCAATCAGCCCCAGCATTTT,CASRRDGNQPQHF,TRBJ1-5,NA,NA,TRBV6-1
TGTGCCAGTCCTCCGACTAGCGGGAGGGCCGAAGATACGCAGTATTTT,CASPPTSGRAEDTQYF,TRBJ2-3,many,TRBD2,TRBV18
TGTGCCAGCAAGTTGACTAGCGCTAGGAATGAGCAGTTCTTC,CASKLTSARNEQFF,TRBJ2-1,many,TRBD2,TRBV6-1
TGTGCCAGCAGTCAGGGCCTCAACCTCTTCTATGGCTACACCTTC,CASSQGLNLFYGYTF,TRBJ1-2,medium-sized,NA,TRBV6-1
TGTGCCACCAGCAAGACACTCTCTGGAAACACCATATATTTT,CATSKTLSGNTIYF,TRBJ1-3,many,NA,TRBV15
TGTGCCAGCAGTGAAAATTTGGGAGAGACCCAGTACTTC,CASSENLGETQYF,TRBJ2-5,many,NA,TRBV6-1
TGTGCCAGCAGTTTGGTCCAGGGACAGGGTATCTACGAGCAGTACTTC,CASSLVQGQGIYEQYF,TRBJ2-7,many,TRBD1,TRBV27
TGCAGTGCACTTCCCCAGACTAGCGCGCAAGAGACCCAGTACTTC,CSALPQTSAQETQYF,TRBJ2-5,many,TRBD2,TRBV20-1
TGCAGTGCTAGGTCCCCCACTAGCGGGGGGTCTTACGAGCAGTACTTC,CSARSPTSGGSYEQYF,TRBJ2-7,many,TRBD2,TRBV20-1
TGTGCCAGCAGTGAAGCGGGGACAGTCTCTGCAGACTCTGGGGCCAACGTCCTGACTTTC,CASSEAGTVSADSGANVLTF,TRBJ2-6,many,TRBD1,TRBV2
TGTGCCAGCGGAGATTCAGGGTGGGGAGAGACCCAGTACTTC,CASGDSGWGETQYF,TRBJ2-5,many,NA,TRBV2
TGTACCAGCAGCCAGGGTCTTTCGGGATGGACCGGGGAGCTGTTTTTT,CTSSQGLSGWTGELFF,TRBJ2-2,NA,NA,TRBV7-9
TGTGCCAGCAGTGAATATTCAGGGAACGTTGGCTACACCTTC,CASSEYSGNVGYTF,TRBJ1-2,many,NA,TRBV2
TGTGCCAGCAGCTCGGACAGACAAGAGACCCAGTACTTC,CASSSDRQETQYF,TRBJ2-5,many,NA,TRBV7-8
TGTGCCAGCAGCTTAGGGAGAATCGGCTCCTACAATGAGCAGTTCTTC,CASSLGRIGSYNEQFF,TRBJ2-1,many,NA,TRBV11-2
TGTGCCAGCATCCGACGTGGGGACAGTGGAACTGGAAACACCATATATTTT,CASIRRGDSGTGNTIYF,TRBJ1-3,NA,TRBD1,TRBV6-1
TGCAGTGCTAGGGCTATGAGGGGGAGCTACGAGCAGTACTTC,CSARAMRGSYEQYF,TRBJ2-7,many,NA,TRBV20-1
TGTGCCAGCAGCGTAGCAGGATCCGATGGCTACACCTTC,CASSVAGSDGYTF,TRBJ1-2,many,NA,TRBV9